The source of this T cell receptor beta chain is a study of blood T cell repertoires in COVID-19. Across the whole study: COVID-19 samples collected from the United States, Italy and Spain covered acute and convalescent phases.

Authors' data handling: The authors estimated nucleated cell counts from reference gene primer amplification. Clones were sequenced by immunoSEQ multiplex PCR, and TCRdb holds only the in-frame ones, with some missing. The DNA gave D and trimming, while V, J and clone size come from that table. The table lists 300,000 to 400,000 clones, roughly 90% of them singletons. Seattle enrolled patients during active infection and tracked them longitudinally. Germline CDR1 reads SEHNR; CDR2 reads FQNEAQ (reference sequence). The CDR3 loop spans 15 amino acids. The V segment lost 1 base and the J segment 6 bases; nucleotides outside the gene matches: 4.

This rearrangement joins TRBV7-9 to TRBJ2-1; 9 positions agree with TRBD2. The source is a woman aged 25 to 45 with COVID-19, enrolled during active disease. The sequenced sample consisted of peripheral blood. CDR3 DNA: TGTGCCAGCAGCTTAGTGGCGGGAGGGCCCAATGAGCAGTTCTTC. Its translation: CASSLVAGGPNEQFF.